This T cell receptor beta chain was retrieved from a study of blood T cell repertoires in COVID-19 (dated by TCRdb to 2020 to 2021). Turning to the overall study: Samples from collaborators originated in the United States, Italy and Spain and spanned both the acute and convalescent phases of COVID-19. The prospective study material was composed of cDNA or gDNA derived from T cells, B-cell-depleted T cells, or PBMCs. Deeply sampled blood TCRbeta repertoires from subjects exposed to, actively infected with, or recovered from COVID-19 were included in the dataset. The repertoires were made available in a free public database intended to serve as a resource for research on the immune response to SARS-CoV-2. The samples were drawn from two sources: the first 160 participants of the ongoing ImmuneRACE study, and 1,000 to 1,500 subjects contributed by 6 global collaborators. The sample metadata nearly always contained a de-identified subject ID, COVID-19 status, age in years and sex. Where available, HLA class I and class II types were obtained from metadata supplied by the sample provider rather than from assay-based typing. Paper-wide results and their limitations: The quantity of clinical and demographic metadata differed by source and by participant and was supplied without curation.

In the prospective study, participants were roughly 18 to 95 years old, resided in 20 to 30 geographic areas of the United States, and were enrolled through a virtual design. In the prospective study, cohorts were assigned on the basis of participant-reported clinical history obtained from a screening survey and a study questionnaire. Recovered participants in ImmuneRACE Cohort 3 were defined by two consecutive negative NP/OP PCR tests, clearance by a healthcare professional, or resolution of symptoms. In the prospective study, mobile phlebotomists collected whole blood, serum and a nasopharyngeal or oropharyngeal swab from each participant. Over a roughly 2-month period, participants in the prospective study had the option of providing additional blood draws and questionnaires. Before DNA extraction, prospective study blood samples were shipped either frozen or at room temperature. TCRbeta CDR3 regions were amplified from genomic DNA using the immunoSEQ Assay, a bias-controlled multiplex PCR. The original pipeline was this. Within the assay, amplification of reference gene primers was used to estimate how many nucleated cells each sample contained. Sequence reads were collapsed and filtered to measure the absolute abundance of every unique TCRbeta CDR3 rearrangement. For each sample, productive Simpson clonality was calculated as the square root of Simpson's diversity index across productive rearrangements. The table was pulled from immuneACCESS by TCRdb, which kept in-frame rearrangements only. Such tables lose some clones; where checked, under half of the loss comes from unresolved V genes, and the rest has no known cause. Clone size and V and J calls were adopted from that table, with D and trimming inferred from the DNA. For this sample the table gives hundreds of thousands of clones, of which approximately 91% were detected only once. Around 4.8% of the sample comes from the top ten.

The CDR3 runs 13 amino acids, cysteine and phenylalanine included. Only CDR3 DNA is held: 39 bases, read in frame from base 1. From V the trimming removes 6 bases and from J it removes 9 bases, while the gene matches leave 7 bases of the junction unaccounted for. This clone was picked up one time. This receptor's antigen is unknown. No base qualities exist here, and no much larger clone lies one base off it. Material: PBMCs or T cells enriched from blood (not recorded which). The TCR comes from a man aged 60 to 69 who had recovered from COVID-19. This chain joins TRBV12-3 or TRBV12-4 to TRBJ2-1; TRBD2 lines up with 8 middle nucleotides. The CDR3 reads as follows: CASSTGTRIEQFF. Read as DNA, the sequence is TGTGCCAGCAGCACCGGGACTAGGATTGAGCAGTTCTTC.